This T cell receptor (beta chain) was captured by sequencing in a study of tumor-infiltrating lymphocytes in glioblastoma multiforme. TCR beta libraries were built from RNA through three nested multiplex PCR rounds using modified ARM-PCR. TCRB cDNA was made from around 0.46 ug total RNA. One entry per CDR3 protein results from TCRdb running MiXCR on the multiplex PCR reads. The sample lists about 11,000 distinct CDR3 sequences, 71% seen once, with about 43% in the top ten. In the case of this clonotype: Antigen unknown.

Study conclusions and caveats: Clone frequencies may be distorted by unequal TCR transcripts per cell.

V lost 4 bases to trimming and J lost 5 bases; unmatched junction nucleotides: 6. There are 15 residues in the CDR3. The germline V gene has CDR1 KGHDR and CDR2 SFDVKD. This sequence joins TRBV24-1 and TRBJ2-5; 10 bases agree with TRBD1. The material sequenced was brain tumor tissue. The TCR sequence derives from a male donor with glioblastoma. The CDR3 spells CATSEAGTGDETQYF. In nucleotides, the CDR3 is TGTGCCACCAGTGAAGCCGGGACAGGGGACGAGACCCAGTACTTC.